The entry that follows covers one T cell receptor beta chain sequence. In the original analysis: Counts of nucleated cells, estimated from reference gene primer amplification, were obtained. Clones were read by immunoSEQ multiplex PCR, and TCRdb kept only the in-frame ones, dropping some. The DNA was the basis for D and trimming; V, J and clone size are from that table. The table shows 150,000 or so clones, with roughly four fifths occurring only once. This entry is derived from a study of blood T cell repertoires in COVID-19. Study-wide background: Acute-phase and convalescent COVID-19 samples originated in the United States, Italy and Spain. T cells, B-cell-depleted T cells, or PBMCs supplied cDNA or gDNA.

This CDR3 has 15 residues. V lost 3 bases and J lost 1; bases outside the gene matches: 5. Germline CDR1 is SNHLY and CDR2 is FYNNEI. J is TRBJ2-5 and V is TRBV2; 7 bases match TRBD1. This receptor was obtained from a human donor in a cohort sampled during active COVID-19. Sequences were obtained from peripheral blood. This chain's CDR3 is CASSEVTGPQETQYF. CDR3 bases: TGTGCCAGCAGTGAGGTGACAGGGCCCCAAGAGACCCAGTACTTC.